This T cell receptor (beta chain) was sequenced during a study of blood T cell repertoires in COVID-19 (dated by TCRdb to 2018 to 2020). Background on the whole study: Collaborator samples came from the United States, Italy and Spain and covered acute and convalescent phases of COVID-19. Where HLA class I and class II types were available, the types were taken from metadata supplied by the sample provider, not from assay-based typing. Subjects who had been exposed to COVID-19, were actively infected with it, or had recovered from it provided the deeply sampled blood TCRbeta repertoires that made up the dataset. Sample metadata almost always included a de-identified subject ID, COVID-19 status, age in years and sex. The prospective study material was composed of cDNA or gDNA derived from T cells, B-cell-depleted T cells, or PBMCs. The samples were drawn from two sources: the first 160 participants of the ongoing ImmuneRACE study, and approximately 1,300 subjects contributed by 6 global collaborators. A freely available public database, intended as a resource for researchers studying the immune response to SARS-CoV-2, is where the repertoires were released. Overall results and qualifications from the work: The quantity of clinical and demographic metadata differed by source and by participant and was supplied without curation.

Collaborating institutions collected whole blood in K2EDTA tubes following their own protocols. For TCRbeta analysis, collaborator samples were shipped as frozen whole blood, as isolated PBMCs, or as DNA extracted from either sample type. Details on this clone: There is no known antigen for this receptor. Qualities for individual bases were not recorded, and no much larger clone is one base off.

In the germline V gene, CDR1 corresponds to SGHTA and CDR2 to FQGNSA. V is cut by 1 base and J by 6 bases, and the space between the germline ends is 10 bases. The CDR3 covers 14 residues, taking in both the cysteine and the phenylalanine. The read is trimmed to its CDR3 DNA, 42 bases read in frame from base 1. The immunoSEQ Assay, a bias-controlled multiplex PCR, was used to amplify TCRbeta CDR3 regions from genomic DNA. The paper's processing steps were these. The number of nucleated cells in each sample was estimated by amplification of reference gene primers within the assay. Sequence reads were collapsed and filtered to measure the absolute abundance of every unique TCRbeta CDR3 rearrangement. For each sample, productive Simpson clonality was calculated by taking the square root of Simpson's diversity index across productive rearrangements. Sourced from immuneACCESS, this table was stored by TCRdb with only in-frame sequences that have V and J called. A share of the clones is absent; for the studies checked, an unresolved V gene accounts for under half, and the remainder has no known explanation. That table is the source of V, J and clone size, and D and trimming were worked out from the DNA. This sample gives about 99,000 clones in total; about four fifths of them show up just once. The ten largest clones take up 2% of the sample.

The chain links TRBV7-2 with TRBJ1-5; a tentative D call is TRBD1 (5 bases match). Source material: peripheral blood. This TCR was sampled from a man in his 70s with active or convalescent COVID-19. Here the CDR3 is given as CASSLDSGIQPQHF. The nucleotide sequence reads as follows: TGTGCCAGCAGCTTAGACTCAGGGATTCAGCCCCAGCATTTT.